The entry that follows covers one T cell receptor (beta chain) sequence. Its specificity is unknown. Other DNA sequences in this sample translate to the same CDR3. From germline, CDR1 is SEHNR and CDR2 FQNEAQ (reference sequence). The ends were cut back, 3 bases at V and 4 bases at J, with 12 bases in the middle. The CDR3 has 14 amino acids. This table comes from immunoSEQ multiplex PCR, and its TCRdb copy is limited to in-frame clones, with some not included. This table has about 48,000 clones, around 80% appearing once. This sample stems from a study of OX40 agonist ivuxolimab in advanced cancers. Across the whole study: Ivuxolimab, an agonist antibody against OX40 (CD134), was given to patients. Dose-escalation cases comprised hepatocellular carcinoma, melanoma, renal cell or head and neck cancer. Study results and limitations: Some patients without response likewise showed low normalized clonal expansion.

Anyone with autoimmune disease history or systemic immunosuppression was excluded. The chain carries TRBV7-9 and TRBJ1-1, with D uncertain. The receptor comes from an adult with an advanced solid tumor such as melanoma, head and neck, liver or kidney cancer. Source: CD4+ or CD8+ T cells sorted from blood, taken in a trial of the OX40 agonist ivuxolimab. The CDR3 DNA reads as TGTGCCAGCAGCTTGGGAGGGTTAAGCACTGAAGCTTTCTTT. Protein sequence: CASSLGGLSTEAFF.